The T cell receptor beta chain under discussion was sequenced for a study of blood T cell repertoires in COVID-19. This clone was found once. The protocol was immunoSEQ multiplex PCR, while the TCRdb copy is restricted to in-frame clones and leaves out a portion. The table records some 170,000 clones, over 60% of them present only once. Per the germline V gene, CDR1 is SGHNT and CDR2 is YYREEE (reference sequence). The length of the CDR3 is 14 residues. V lost 2 bases and J 8 bases, leaving 16 bases between the germline ends. The source of this sequence is a man aged 55-75 years with acute or convalescent COVID-19. The sample was peripheral blood. The chain carries TRBV5-4 and TRBJ1-2; no reliable D call. The CDR3 loop is CASSFRYTMRGYTF. The CDR3 DNA sequence: TGTGCCAGCAGCTTTCGGTATACGATGAGGGGCTACACCTTC.